A single sample is the source of the 25 T cell receptor beta chains below, sequenced in a study of blood T cell repertoires in COVID-19. Assay used: immunoSEQ multiplex PCR; TCRdb lists only in-frame clones, some missing. The sample yields almost 70,000 clones, under 85% seen once. Sequencing was done on a sample of peripheral blood. Source of these receptors: a man between 60 and 75 years old with acute or convalescent COVID-19.

The J gene is TRBJ2-4, the V gene TRBV29-1; D may be TRBD1 (8 bases). CDR1 is SQVTM and CDR2 is ANQGSEA in the germline V gene. V was pared by 6 bases and J by 1 base, with 13 bases between. The CDR3 consists of 14 residues. The CDR3: CSVGGTGAKNIQYF. The CDR3 region has the DNA TGCAGCGTCGGGGGGACAGGCGCCAAAAACATTCAGTACTTC.

V gene TRBV11-2 combines with J gene TRBJ2-4, with TRBD2 identical over 13 bases. There are 19 residues in the CDR3. J gave up 0 bases and V 5 bases, and 10 bases lay outside the gene matches. The germline CDR1 and CDR2 sequences are SGHAT and FQNNGV. The chain's CDR3 is CASSARLAGGLLAKNIQYF. CDR3 DNA: TGTGCCAGCAGCGCCCGACTAGCGGGGGGTCTCCTAGCCAAAAACATTCAGTACTTC.

The chain combines TRBV6-1 with TRBJ1-3, with 8 bases fitting TRBD1. Per the germline V gene, CDR1 is MNHNS and CDR2 is SASEGT. The length of the CDR3 is 16 residues. The V gene end was trimmed by 4 bases and the J gene end by 1 base; junction bases not matched to a gene: 6. The CDR3 region has the DNA TGTGCCAGCAGTGCCATTCAGGGGGCATCTGGAAACACCATATATTTT. Its translation is CASSAIQGASGNTIYF.

The chain joins TRBV10-3 to TRBJ2-7; 7 bases map to TRBD1. Looked up from germline, CDR1 is ENHRY and CDR2 is SYGVKD. The trim removed 6 bases at V and 1 base at J, leaving 9 bases unmatched. The CDR3 is made up of 15 amino acids. Written as DNA, the CDR3 is TGTGCCATCAGCCCTGACAGGGCGACTTCCTACGAGCAGTACTTC. Translated: CAISPDRATSYEQYF.

In this sample, this clone turned up a few times. The rearrangement uses TRBV4-3 and TRBJ1-1; no clear D. V shed 4 bases and J shed 1 base, with 13 bases lying between them. Germline V gene sequence: CDR1 LGHNA, CDR2 YSLEER. The CDR3 extends over 15 amino acids. CDR3 loop: CASSLVLGTNTEAFF. The CDR3 DNA reads as TGCGCCAGCAGCCTGGTTCTGGGCACGAACACTGAAGCTTTCTTT.

CDR3 region: CASKIGQDSEKLFF. The CDR3 coding sequence is TGCGCCAGCAAAATAGGACAGGATAGTGAAAAACTGTTTTTT. V usage is TRBV4-1 and J usage is TRBJ1-4, with TRBD1 matching over 7 bases. Germline trimming cut 7 bases from V and 7 bases from J; bases unmatched to any gene: 9. The CDR3 spans 14 residues. Germline V gene lookup returns CDR1 MGHRA and CDR2 YSYEKL.

This chain joins TRBV6-5 and TRBJ2-3; 8 bases match TRBD2. Germline lookup yields CDR1 MNHEY and CDR2 SVGAGI. There are 15 residues in the CDR3. The V gene end was trimmed by 2 bases and the J gene end by 3 bases; junction bases not matched to a gene: 4. The CDR3 sequence is CASSYGRGATDTQYF. The CDR3 nucleotides are TGTGCCAGCAGTTACGGGCGGGGGGCGACAGATACGCAGTATTTT.

This chain uses TRBV5-1 with TRBJ1-2, with a possible D match to TRBD1 (5 bases). The V end was cut by 2 bases, the J end by 8 bases, with 10 bases between. This CDR3 comprises 12 residues. Germline V gives CDR1 SGHRS, CDR2 YFSETQ. The CDR3, as DNA: TGCGCCAGCAGCTTTCCAGGGTACGGCTACACCTTC. Amino acid sequence: CASSFPGYGYTF.

V is TRBV21-1 and J is TRBJ1-2. TRBV21-1 is a known pseudogene. The length of the CDR3 is 14 residues. CDR3 loop: CASSTAEGHYGYTF. The CDR3, as DNA: TGTGCCAGCAGCACAGCAGAGGGTCACTATGGCTACACCTTC.

This clone was seen a few times. The V gene is TRBV3-1 (or the pseudogene TRBV3-2), the J gene TRBJ2-1; TRBD1 aligns across 8 bases. Germline trimming cut 4 bases from V and 6 bases from J; bases unmatched to any gene: 2. Germline V lookup: CDR1 LGHDT, CDR2 YNNKEL (reference sequence). This CDR3 has 13 amino acids. CDR3 protein: CASSLTGANEQFF. The DNA for the CDR3 is TGTGCCAGCAGCCTGACAGGGGCCAATGAGCAGTTCTTC.

This clone came up a few times. The gene calls are TRBV6-2 or TRBV6-3 and TRBJ1-5; TRBD1 might be the D (5 bases). The CDR3 loop spans 14 amino acids. V was trimmed by 5 bases and J by 4 bases, leaving 12 bases between them. Germline CDR1 MNHEY, CDR2 SVGEGT. CDR3 coding DNA: TGTGCCAGCAGTCAACAGGAGTTGAATCAGCCCCAGCATTTT. This translates into CASSQQELNQPQHF.

The rearrangement uses TRBV7-2 and TRBJ1-1, with a possible D match to TRBD1 (5 bases). With 0 bases removed from V and 0 bases from J, the gap between germline ends came to 11 bases. Germline assignment: CDR1 SGHTA and CDR2 FQGNSA. CDR3 length: 16 amino acids. The CDR3 DNA reads as TGTGCCAGCAGCTTAGCCCAGACAGTTATGAACACTGAAGCTTTCTTT. Its translation: CASSLAQTVMNTEAFF.

A note on this clone: One junction end disagrees with the germline gene, perhaps due to a read error. The chain recombines TRBV19 with TRBJ1-4; a weak D match, TRBD1 (6 bases). The germline CDR1 and CDR2 sequences are LNHDA and SQIVND (reference sequence). The CDR3 consists of 17 residues. This CDR3 reads CASSIPSWEGANEKLFF. CDR3 coding DNA: TGCGCCAGTAGTATCCCCAGTTGGGAGGGGGCTAATGAAAAACTGTTTTTT.

Concerning this clone: Its ends do not fully match the called genes, so a read error is possible. The chain carries TRBV7-3 and TRBJ1-1, with 9 bases identical to TRBD1. The CDR3 covers 13 residues. From germline, CDR1 is SGHTA and CDR2 FQGTGA. CDR3: CASSLGTGGAVSF. The CDR3 nucleotides are TGTGCCAGCAGCTTGGGAACAGGGGGCGCCGTCTCCTTT.

This chain connects TRBV9 to TRBJ2-2; 7 positions match TRBD2. With V trimmed by 4 bases and J by 13 bases, 19 bases remained unmatched. Germline V gene sequence: CDR1 SGDLS, CDR2 YYNGEE. The CDR3 has 16 amino acids. The DNA of the CDR3 is TGTGCCAGCAGCCCCCGGGGGGTACGAACACCGGTGGGGCTGTTTTTT. Protein: CASSPRGVRTPVGLFF.

This clone has only one observation. The rearrangement links TRBV5-6 to TRBJ2-2, with 7 positions matching TRBD2. Germline CDR1 is SGHDT and CDR2 is YYEEEE. The length of the CDR3 is 15 residues. Trimming at V came to 2 bases and at J to 3 bases, leaving 4 bases not matched to a gene. The CDR3 spells CASSFPSGDTGELFF. For the CDR3, the DNA is TGTGCCAGCAGCTTCCCCAGCGGGGACACCGGGGAGCTGTTTTTT.

The V call is TRBV5-6, the J call TRBJ2-5; 12 nucleotides line up with TRBD2. The V gene's germline CDR1 is SGHDT and CDR2 YYEEEE. The length of the CDR3 is 16 residues. Losses at the gene ends were 4 bases for V and 1 base for J; bases not matched to a gene: 5. CDR3 loop: CASSQTSGGPQETQYF. DNA for the CDR3: TGTGCCAGCAGCCAGACTAGCGGGGGCCCCCAAGAGACCCAGTACTTC.

The chain links TRBV5-8 to TRBJ2-2; 9 bases match TRBD1. V gave up 4 bases and J gave up 6 bases; unmatched junction bases: 4. This CDR3 has 14 amino acids. The germline CDR1 and CDR2 sequences are SGHTS and YDEGEE. The CDR3 nucleotides read TGTGCCAGCAGCCGGGGACAGGGCCCCGGGGAGCTGTTTTTT. This sequence encodes CASSRGQGPGELFF.

In this sample, this clone turned up once. The chain employs TRBV28 and TRBJ1-2, with 9 nucleotides matching TRBD1. The J segment lost 4 bases and the V segment lost 5 bases, leaving 8 bases of the junction unmatched. The CDR3 loop spans 15 amino acids. Germline V lookup: CDR1 MDHEN, CDR2 SYDVKM. DNA of the CDR3: TGTGCCAGCAGTACGGGGACAGGGCGGTCCTATGGCTACACCTTC. Protein product: CASSTGTGRSYGYTF.

V gene TRBV6-5 combines with J gene TRBJ1-5; TRBD1 aligns across 9 bases. The V segment lost 6 bases and the J segment 3 bases; nucleotides outside the gene matches: 6. This CDR3 is 15 amino acids long. Germline CDR1 MNHEY, CDR2 SVGAGI. This CDR3 is CASSRGTGYNQPQHF. Written as DNA, the CDR3 is TGTGCCAGCAGCCGTGGGACAGGGTACAATCAGCCCCAGCATTTT.

V is TRBV5-5 and J is TRBJ1-5; no firm D call. This CDR3 comprises 14 residues. The germline V gene encodes CDR1 SGHKS and CDR2 YYEKEE (reference sequence). The ends were cut back, 1 base at V and 5 bases at J, with 10 bases in the middle. This CDR3 reads CASSLYSSHQPQHF. CDR3 nucleotide sequence: TGTGCCAGCAGCTTGTACAGCTCACATCAGCCCCAGCATTTT.

This chain links TRBV7-2 with TRBJ1-6; possible D gene TRBD1, 6 bases. Germline V lookup: CDR1 SGHTA, CDR2 FQGNSA. The ends were cut back, 5 bases at V and 6 bases at J, with 11 bases in the middle. This CDR3 contains 14 residues. DNA of the CDR3: TGTGCCAGCAGCGGGGACACTCCTAATTCACCCCTCCACTTT. Translating it yields CASSGDTPNSPLHF.

Only a few counts were recorded for this clone. The rearrangement uses TRBV19 and TRBJ1-1; D is unresolved. The V end was cut by 3 bases, the J end by 5 bases, with 25 bases between. This CDR3 is 18 amino acids long. The germline V gene encodes CDR1 LNHDA and CDR2 SQIVND (reference sequence). The CDR3 DNA follows: TGTGCCAGTAGTATCCAGCTTGAGGAGTACCCCGGGGTAACTGAAGCTTTCTTT. As protein: CASSIQLEEYPGVTEAFF.

This CDR3 reads CASSPPPGTAGIQETQYF. The CDR3 region has the DNA TGTGCCAGCTCACCACCCCCCGGGACGGCGGGGATACAAGAGACCCAGTACTTC. The V and J genes are TRBV18 and TRBJ2-5, with TRBD2 as a possible D gene (6 bases). CDR3 length: 18 amino acids. CDR1 KGHSH and CDR2 LQKENI come from the germline V gene. Between the trimmed V and J ends, which lost 0 bases and 2 bases, there was a span of 19 bases.

The gene calls are TRBV29-1 and TRBJ2-3, with 16 bases that match TRBD2. V lost 4 bases to trimming and J lost 4 bases; unmatched junction nucleotides: 2. Germline assignment: CDR1 SQVTM and CDR2 ANQGSEA. The CDR3 runs to 15 residues. CDR3: CSVAGLAGGSDTQYF. As DNA, the CDR3 is TGCAGCGTTGCGGGACTAGCGGGGGGGTCAGATACGCAGTATTTT.